Detailed here is one TCR beta chain. What this receptor recognizes is not known. Per-nucleotide qualities are absent, and no much larger clonotype sits a single base away. Preparation of the library involved the immunoSEQ multiplex PCR assay. For the multiplex PCR, a mixture combining 60 forward primers for TCR Vbeta segments and 13 reverse primers for TCR Jbeta segments was used. A multiplex PCR assay on genomic DNA amplified the CDR3 region of rearranged TCR beta genes. The amplified TCR beta libraries were sequenced on the Illumina HiSeq System as 87-base-pair reads. Processing in the source paper ran as follows. Across the roughly 600 repertoires, a later analysis counted 75 million to 90 million unique TCR beta chains, 9.5 million to 12 million of which were shared by at least two donors. To remove PCR and sequencing errors, raw reads were error-corrected and collapsed into unique sequences using a nearest-neighbor algorithm that merged closely related sequences. V, D and J gene segments were assigned by aligning CDR3 sequences to IMGT reference sequences. For a sequence to be retained, at least a six-nucleotide match to both a V gene segment and a J gene segment was required. A rearrangement was called productive if the CDR3 had no stop codons and remained in frame with V and J, and every other rearrangement was called non-productive. CDR3 was defined by IMGT convention, running from the second conserved V-encoded cysteine to the conserved J-encoded phenylalanine. Sequences without an unambiguous match to a single V gene segment were excluded from the earlier analysis of several hundred of the donors. In an earlier analysis of several hundred of the donors, V segments were called functional above 56.7% productive rearrangements and were called segregating when the between-donor standard deviation exceeded 5%. A statistical classification framework was developed to diagnose cytomegalovirus status using the catalog of TCR beta chain sequences. In a later analysis, V and J genes were assigned by comparing TCR nucleotide sequences against IMGT/GENE-DB human TR gene sequences. Using the TCRdist pipeline, a later analysis assigned CDR3 sequences along with most-parsimonious VDJ recombination scenarios. In a later analysis, each TCR beta chain was defined by its CDR3 amino acid sequence together with its V-gene family, and reads without a unique V-gene family were excluded. To address suspected cross-contamination and a sequencing artifact, a later analysis removed roughly 580 highly shared, low-generation-probability nucleotide sequences. In a later analysis, a clonal expansion index for each public chain was calculated from normalized within-repertoire ranks of inferred template counts. A later analysis computed generation probabilities with a VDJ recombination model fitted to out-of-frame rearrangements, and checked the results against IGoR. In a later analysis, TCR-TCR, TCR-HLA and TCR-CMV co-occurrence was scored with hypergeometric tests, and a repertoire-size bias correction was applied to TCR pairs. A later analysis estimated false discovery rates by permuting HLA or CMV assignments 20 times. In a later analysis, co-occurring TCRs were grouped with DBSCAN, and TCRdist sequence similarity was added when clustering was performed within HLA-allele-positive subsets. Repertoires with fewer than 30,000 or more than 120,000 public chains were left out of co-occurrence clustering, as were four to six repertoires with anomalous nucleotide sharing. Held by TCRdb, this immuneACCESS table contains in-frame sequences only and omits some clones. Under half of the omission traces to an unresolved V gene where checked; the cause of the rest is unknown. The V and J calls and clone size were taken over from that table, and D and trimming were inferred from the DNA. The sample table lists over 150,000 clones, approximately 71% of them with a count of one. The leading ten clones occupy roughly 1.5% of the sample.

The cohort was made up of 650 to 700 healthy bone marrow donors. At the time of sampling, every cohort member was nominally healthy, though immune exposures that went unrecorded were likely present. The donor was CMV seronegative and belonged to the group of 352 seronegative cohort members. Each donor provided a peripheral blood sample, and peripheral blood mononuclear cells were used for TCR beta sequencing. The Qiagen DNeasy Blood Extraction Kit was used to extract genomic DNA from the blood cell samples. From the cysteine up to the phenylalanine, the CDR3 has a length of 14 residues. Of all the DNA, just the CDR3 is kept, 42 bases in frame from base 1. CDR1 SQVTM and CDR2 ANQGSEA were looked up in the germline V gene. V and J lose 0 bases and 3 bases, and a span of 12 bases separates them. This sample was included in a study of cytomegalovirus exposure and HLA in healthy donors (dated by TCRdb to about 2017). Describing the broader study: An earlier analysis of some 620 of the donors reported about 300 Gb of sequence data and 95 million to 130 million unique TCR beta sequences obtained from 150 million to 200 million T cells. High-throughput TCR immunosequencing, statistical association of individual TCRs with disease status, and machine learning were combined to predict cytomegalovirus infection status. Both class I and class II loci were covered by HLA typing, at four-digit resolution. Donor age, sex, ethnicity and CMV serostatus were compiled together with the repertoire data. The genetic ancestry cluster associated with self-reported Caucasian donors included roughly 84% of the 300 to 400 genotyped donors. Approximately 300 gigabases of sequencing data and roughly 90 million unique TCR sequences were included in an early release covering about 700 HLA-typed donors. A later genetic analysis took genome-wide SNP genotypes for about three fifths of the roughly 670 donors and used that subset as a discovery cohort. The later analysis used no new phenotypic data to find candidate immune exposures, relying instead on TCR beta sequences and their occurrence across donors. All discovery cohort repertoires had been generated on a single sequencing platform. The study used immunosequencing to profile the T cell repertoires of some 600 subjects and linked those repertoires to cytomegalovirus serostatus. An earlier analysis of 587 of the donors applied high-throughput TCR beta sequencing to assess whether each TCR beta V gene segment acted as functional or pseudogenic. On average, over 200,000 unique TCR beta nucleotide sequences were sequenced per donor among a few hundred genotyped donors of the cohort, with around 19% of those sequences being non-productive. The number of typed donors differed by locus: about 629-630 for A, B, C, DRB1 and DQB1; approximately 530 for DQA1; around 580 for DPA1; and roughly 450 for DPB1. A separate validation cohort of more than 100 different subjects was used in addition to the roughly 670-subject first cohort. The aim of the study was to test whether cataloging public T cell receptors could identify signatures of past pathogen exposure. In a later analysis, previously published TCR beta repertoires from 670 or so donors were re-analyzed and high-resolution HLA genotyping was added so that TCR occurrence patterns could be studied. Roughly 5 DR-DQ haplotypes were handled as single units for association and clustering because linkage in the cohort was strong.

Summary of the overall study and its limitations: Most TCR sequences were seen in very few donors, while some public TCRs were found in many individuals. A further reported finding was that TCR beta sequences accurately predicted the HLA-A and HLA-B alleles for most subjects in the first cohort. The only immune exposure information available for the cohort was CMV serostatus. The study listed approximately 150 TCR beta chains as associated with cytomegalovirus. The classifier was reported to diagnose cytomegalovirus status with high specificity and sensitivity in both the original cohort and the validation cohort. A later analysis found that most CMV-associated TCR beta chains appeared HLA-restricted, with HLA associations seemingly driven largely by CMV exposure. At a false discovery rate of 0.05, a later analysis linked fewer than 20,000 TCR beta sequences to specific HLA alleles. In a later analysis, HLA-associated TCR beta chains were found to be more clonally expanded and to have lower generation probabilities than equally common non-associated chains. According to the authors, the approach could potentially be generalized to other disease states and immunological phenotypes. An earlier analysis of approximately 600 of the donors showed that most TCR beta V segments appeared in productive rearrangements either about 87% or about 30% of the time, which broadly matched IMGT annotations. Presence/absence analyses assumed roughly uniform sequencing depth across donors, an assumption that may not hold. The sequencing pipeline was judged likely to have produced a cluster of highly shared sequence variants as a technical artifact. The 87-base-pair reads could not distinguish some IMGT-functional V segments, including TRBV6-2 and TRBV6-3, so those segments were excluded. When HLA alleles, especially DR and DQ, strongly co-occurred, attributing TCR associations to individual alleles was difficult. A few of the identified cytomegalovirus-associated TCR beta chains were confirmed in vitro to be specific for cytomegalovirus antigens. Correlated functional status among segregating V segments might reflect linkage disequilibrium, but an unknown experimental factor could not be ruled out. According to a later genetic analysis, donors in an Asian-associated ancestry cluster had fewer N-insertions in productive TCRs than the roughly 670-donor mean. Because HLA typing was unavailable for some donors at each locus, only the typed subset was used in association tests. A later genetic analysis associated a missense DCLRE1C variant with V-gene and J-gene trimming of TCR beta chains, and an independent cohort replicated the association. Because counts were too low, seventeen rarely observed V segments, including chromosome 9 orphons, were left out of the earlier analysis of over 550 of the donors. Several of the top co-occurrence clusters appeared to be linked to parvovirus B19, influenza, CMV and Epstein-Barr virus, according to a later analysis. In this cohort, only TCR beta chains were sequenced, and detectable features were limited by the absence of alpha or paired-chain data. In a later analysis, the rate of TCR association differed among HLA loci, with DRB1 alleles having the most associated TCRs and HLA-C alleles having the fewest.

This TCR was sampled from a man aged 45 to 65 in good health and CMV-seronegative. Sequencing was performed on PBMCs. The chain joins TRBV29-1 to TRBJ2-7; too little of a D gene remains to name it. The CDR3 region reads CSVEDLTAIYEQYF. Here is the DNA: TGCAGCGTTGAAGATTTAACTGCTATCTACGAGCAGTACTTC.